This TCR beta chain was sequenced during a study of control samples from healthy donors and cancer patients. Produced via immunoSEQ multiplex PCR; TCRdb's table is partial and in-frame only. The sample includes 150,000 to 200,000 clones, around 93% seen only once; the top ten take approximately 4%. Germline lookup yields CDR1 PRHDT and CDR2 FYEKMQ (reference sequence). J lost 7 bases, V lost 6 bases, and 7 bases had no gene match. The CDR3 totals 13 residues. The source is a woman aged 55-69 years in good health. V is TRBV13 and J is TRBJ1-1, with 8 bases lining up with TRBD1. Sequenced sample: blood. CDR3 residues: CASRTLGTGEAFF. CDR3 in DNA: TGTGCCAGCAGGACACTTGGGACAGGTGAAGCTTTCTTT.